The clone carrying this TCR beta chain was detected many times. As yet, its antigen is unknown. These data originate in a study of CD8 T cells in ankylosing spondylitis. TCRdb recomputed calls from the 5' RACE reads with MiXCR, one row per CDR3 protein. The top ten hold nearly 7% of the sample, which has around 540,000 distinct CDR3 sequences, more than 9.5% seen once. Findings and limits, study-wide: There was a TCR beta motif, made of eight highly homologous variants, that appeared characteristic of ankylosing spondylitis blood.

With V trimmed by 7 bases and J by 4 bases, 9 bases remained unmatched. From germline, CDR1 is SQVTM and CDR2 ANQGSEA. CDR3 size: 14 residues. The chain employs TRBV29-1 and TRBJ2-2, with 7 bases that match TRBD1. The receptor's source is a male donor with ankylosing spondylitis. Input material: blood, either unsorted or a sorted T cell fraction (not recorded which). CDR3 amino acids: CSARDRSITGELFF. The CDR3 nucleotides are TGCAGCGCCCGGGACAGATCTATCACCGGGGAGCTGTTTTTT.